The 17 T cell receptor beta chains in this list originate from one sample, sequenced in a study of cytomegalovirus exposure and HLA in healthy donors. Primers included in the PCR were 60 Vbeta and 13 Jbeta primers. The repertoire was sequenced with immunoSEQ multiplex PCR; TCRdb's copy has only in-frame clones and lacks some. Of some 190,000 clones listed, 85% are singletons. Material: PBMCs. Receptors originate from a boy aged 2 to 10 in good health and CMV-seronegative.

The V call is TRBV28, the J call TRBJ1-2; TRBD1 matches 9 bases. Germline V gene sequence: CDR1 MDHEN, CDR2 SYDVKM. The V gene end was trimmed by 7 bases and the J gene end by 3 bases; junction bases not matched to a gene: 9. The CDR3 has 15 amino acids. Written as DNA, the CDR3 is TGTGCCAGCAAGACAGGGGGAGTTCTTGACTATGGCTACACCTTC. This sequence encodes CASKTGGVLDYGYTF.

The CDR3 bases are TGTGCCAGCAGTTTGTCGGGACAGGGTGGAGAAAAACTGTTTTTT. Protein product: CASSLSGQGGEKLFF. The chain uses TRBV28 and TRBJ1-4, with 9 bases aligning to TRBD1. Germline CDR1 is MDHEN and CDR2 is SYDVKM. The CDR3 is 15 amino acids. V was pared by 3 bases and J by 8 bases, with 7 bases of the junction left unmatched. The full variable domain, its missing parts supplied by reference TRBV28 and TRBJ1-4, is DVKVTQSSRYLVKRTGEKVFLECVQDMDHENMFWYRQDPGLGLRLIYFSYDVKMKEKGDIPEGYSVSREKKERFSLILESASTNQTSMYLCASSLSGQGGEKLFFGSGTQLSVL.

The chain recombines TRBV15 with TRBJ2-5; 10 positions agree with TRBD1. Germline CDR1 reads LNHNV; CDR2 reads YYDKDF (reference sequence). J lost 5 bases, V lost 3 bases, and 6 bases had no gene match. The CDR3 is made up of 15 amino acids. The CDR3 sequence: CATSRAGQGSETQYF. In DNA form, the CDR3 reads TGTGCCACCAGCAGGGCGGGACAGGGGTCGGAGACCCAGTACTTC.

This sequence joins TRBV9 and TRBJ1-1, with 7 bases aligning to TRBD1. Germline values: CDR1 SGDLS, CDR2 YYNGEE. The length of the CDR3 is 17 residues. Losses at the gene ends were 3 bases for V and 0 bases for J; bases not matched to a gene: 11. The CDR3 region has the DNA TGTGCCAGCAGCGGGGGACGGGACAGCGCTATGAACACTGAAGCTTTCTTT. It is translated as CASSGGRDSAMNTEAFF.

This clone was found a few times. The chain links TRBV27 to TRBJ2-5; D not certain. CDR1 is MNHEY, CDR2 SMNVEV, per germline (reference sequence). This CDR3 spans 13 amino acids. V was shortened by 2 bases and J by 6 bases, with 10 bases between the two germline ends. The CDR3 here is CASSLSRSKTQYF. The CDR3 DNA sequence: TGTGCCAGCAGTTTAAGCAGGTCGAAGACCCAGTACTTC.

V usage is TRBV28 and J usage is TRBJ2-1; tentative D call: TRBD1 (6 bases). With 3 bases removed from V and 6 bases from J, the gap between germline ends came to 15 bases. Germline V CDR1 and CDR2: MDHEN, SYDVKM. This CDR3 spans 15 amino acids. The CDR3 region is CASSFWAGVSNEQFF. The CDR3 nucleotides are TGTGCCAGCAGTTTTTGGGCAGGGGTGTCCAATGAGCAGTTCTTC. Full variable domain (outside the CDR3, taken from reference TRBV28 and TRBJ2-1): DVKVTQSSRYLVKRTGEKVFLECVQDMDHENMFWYRQDPGLGLRLIYFSYDVKMKEKGDIPEGYSVSREKKERFSLILESASTNQTSMYLCASSFWAGVSNEQFFGPGTRLTVL.

The chain is built from TRBV6-5 and TRBJ1-2; 7 bases are shared with TRBD1. Losses at the gene ends were 4 bases for V and 5 bases for J; bases not matched to a gene: 10. Per the germline V gene, CDR1 is MNHEY and CDR2 is SVGAGI. The CDR3 has 15 residues. The CDR3: CASSSSPGQPYGYTF. DNA of the CDR3: TGTGCCAGCAGTTCAAGTCCGGGACAGCCTTATGGCTACACCTTC.

This chain joins TRBV27 and TRBJ2-4, with a weak D call TRBD2 (7 bases). V was cut by 1 base and J by 8 bases, with 24 bases left in between. Germline lookup yields CDR1 MNHEY and CDR2 SMNVEV (reference sequence). The CDR3 is made up of 18 amino acids. The CDR3 DNA is TGTGCCAGCAGTTTATGGGGAATTGGGACACTTCGGGGGGACATTCAGTACTTC. It translates to CASSLWGIGTLRGDIQYF.

This clone came up once. V gene TRBV10-2 combines with J gene TRBJ2-7; 9 bases agree with TRBD2. This CDR3 is built from 15 residues. V dropped 4 bases and J dropped 0; count of bases not matched to a gene: 4. Per the germline V gene, CDR1 is WSHSY and CDR2 is SAAADI. CDR3 residues: CASSGGTSSSYEQYF. Written as DNA, the CDR3 is TGCGCCAGCAGTGGCGGGACTAGCAGCTCCTACGAGCAGTACTTC.

The chain combines TRBV28 with TRBJ2-2; the D gene is possibly TRBD1 (6 bases). V gave up 3 bases and J gave up 4 bases, with 12 bases separating them. CDR1 and CDR2 (germline): MDHEN, SYDVKM. CDR3 size: 15 residues. Here the CDR3 reads CASSFVDRVTGELFF. Here the CDR3 DNA reads TGTGCCAGCAGTTTTGTGGACAGAGTCACCGGGGAGCTGTTTTTT.

V gene TRBV5-1 combines with J gene TRBJ1-1; 8 positions match TRBD1. After removal of 1 base from V and 5 bases from J, the junction contained 13 bases not matched to a gene. CDR3 length: 17 amino acids. Germline CDR1 is SGHRS and CDR2 is YFSETQ. The DNA of the CDR3 is TGCGCCAGCAGCTTGAGGACAGGGTCAAGGATGAGGACTGAAGCTTTCTTT. It specifies CASSLRTGSRMRTEAFF.

Worth noting for this clone: In the same sample, other DNA sequences code for this CDR3. The V call is TRBV2, the J call TRBJ2-7; 7 positions match TRBD2. CDR1 and CDR2 (germline): SNHLY, FYNNEI. The CDR3 spans 13 residues. Losses at the gene ends were 6 bases for V and 2 bases for J; bases not matched to a gene: 4. CDR3 residues: CASRPGGTYEQYV. The DNA of the CDR3 is TGTGCCAGCAGGCCGGGAGGAACCTACGAGCAGTACGTC.

This clone was seen only once. The J gene is TRBJ2-7, the V gene TRBV5-6, with 7 bases aligning to TRBD1. V lost 3 bases to trimming and J lost 6 bases; unmatched junction nucleotides: 3. The length of the CDR3 is 12 residues. Germline V gives CDR1 SGHDT, CDR2 YYEEEE. The CDR3 DNA follows: TGTGCCAGCAGCTACAGGGGTCGCGAGCAGTACGTC. It translates to CASSYRGREQYV.

Note on this clone: One end of the junction is discordant with germline, which a read error may explain. The chain couples TRBV27 to TRBJ1-3; 7 nucleotides line up with TRBD1. CDR3 length: 16 residues. CDR1 MNHEY and CDR2 SMNVEV come from the germline V gene (reference sequence). CDR3 residues: CAISTDRPSSGNTIYF. In nucleotides, the CDR3 is TGTGCCATCAGTACGGACAGGCCGAGCTCTGGAAACACCATATATTTT.

J is TRBJ1-1 and V is TRBV5-6, with D uncertain. Germline V gene data show CDR1 as SGHDT and CDR2 as YYEEEE. The V end was cut by 5 bases, the J end by 6 bases, with 14 bases between. CDR3 length equals 13 residues. CDR3 amino acids: CASRRSAVAEAFF. Here the CDR3 DNA reads TGTGCCAGCAGACGAAGCGCGGTTGCTGAAGCTTTCTTT.

This clone was seen just once. The rearrangement joins TRBV28 to TRBJ1-1; no reliable D call. There are 15 residues in the CDR3. V lost 4 bases and J lost 4, with 16 bases in between. Germline-derived CDR1 and CDR2 are MDHEN and SYDVKM. For the CDR3, the DNA is TGTGCCAGCAGTTCCCCCGGTGACTTGAGCACTGAAGCTTTCTTT. Translation gives CASSSPGDLSTEAFF.

The chain recombines TRBV5-6 with TRBJ1-4, with D perhaps matching TRBD1 (6 bases). The CDR3 has 15 residues. Per germline, CDR1 SGHDT and CDR2 YYEEEE. Trimming took 3 bases from V and 8 from J, leaving 17 bases between them. CDR3 residues: CASSSGAGVGEKLFF. The CDR3 DNA reads TGTGCCAGCAGCTCCGGAGCAGGGGTGGGAGAAAAACTGTTTTTT.